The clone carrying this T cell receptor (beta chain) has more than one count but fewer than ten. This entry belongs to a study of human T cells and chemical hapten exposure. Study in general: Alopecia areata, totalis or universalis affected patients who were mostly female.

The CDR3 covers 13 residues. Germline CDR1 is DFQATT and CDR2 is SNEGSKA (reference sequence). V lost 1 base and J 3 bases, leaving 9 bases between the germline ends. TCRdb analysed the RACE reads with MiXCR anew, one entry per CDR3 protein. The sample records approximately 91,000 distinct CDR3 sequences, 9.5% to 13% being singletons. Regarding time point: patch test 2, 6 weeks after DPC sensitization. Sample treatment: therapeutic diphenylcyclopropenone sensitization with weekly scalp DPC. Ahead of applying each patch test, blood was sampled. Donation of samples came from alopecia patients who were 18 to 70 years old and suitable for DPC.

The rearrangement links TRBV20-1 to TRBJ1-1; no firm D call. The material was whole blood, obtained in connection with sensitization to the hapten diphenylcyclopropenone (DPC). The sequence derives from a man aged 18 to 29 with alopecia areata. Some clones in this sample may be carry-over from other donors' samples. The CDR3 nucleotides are TGCAGTGCTAGAGGGGCGTTGGACACTGAAGCTTTCTTT. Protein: CSARGALDTEAFF.